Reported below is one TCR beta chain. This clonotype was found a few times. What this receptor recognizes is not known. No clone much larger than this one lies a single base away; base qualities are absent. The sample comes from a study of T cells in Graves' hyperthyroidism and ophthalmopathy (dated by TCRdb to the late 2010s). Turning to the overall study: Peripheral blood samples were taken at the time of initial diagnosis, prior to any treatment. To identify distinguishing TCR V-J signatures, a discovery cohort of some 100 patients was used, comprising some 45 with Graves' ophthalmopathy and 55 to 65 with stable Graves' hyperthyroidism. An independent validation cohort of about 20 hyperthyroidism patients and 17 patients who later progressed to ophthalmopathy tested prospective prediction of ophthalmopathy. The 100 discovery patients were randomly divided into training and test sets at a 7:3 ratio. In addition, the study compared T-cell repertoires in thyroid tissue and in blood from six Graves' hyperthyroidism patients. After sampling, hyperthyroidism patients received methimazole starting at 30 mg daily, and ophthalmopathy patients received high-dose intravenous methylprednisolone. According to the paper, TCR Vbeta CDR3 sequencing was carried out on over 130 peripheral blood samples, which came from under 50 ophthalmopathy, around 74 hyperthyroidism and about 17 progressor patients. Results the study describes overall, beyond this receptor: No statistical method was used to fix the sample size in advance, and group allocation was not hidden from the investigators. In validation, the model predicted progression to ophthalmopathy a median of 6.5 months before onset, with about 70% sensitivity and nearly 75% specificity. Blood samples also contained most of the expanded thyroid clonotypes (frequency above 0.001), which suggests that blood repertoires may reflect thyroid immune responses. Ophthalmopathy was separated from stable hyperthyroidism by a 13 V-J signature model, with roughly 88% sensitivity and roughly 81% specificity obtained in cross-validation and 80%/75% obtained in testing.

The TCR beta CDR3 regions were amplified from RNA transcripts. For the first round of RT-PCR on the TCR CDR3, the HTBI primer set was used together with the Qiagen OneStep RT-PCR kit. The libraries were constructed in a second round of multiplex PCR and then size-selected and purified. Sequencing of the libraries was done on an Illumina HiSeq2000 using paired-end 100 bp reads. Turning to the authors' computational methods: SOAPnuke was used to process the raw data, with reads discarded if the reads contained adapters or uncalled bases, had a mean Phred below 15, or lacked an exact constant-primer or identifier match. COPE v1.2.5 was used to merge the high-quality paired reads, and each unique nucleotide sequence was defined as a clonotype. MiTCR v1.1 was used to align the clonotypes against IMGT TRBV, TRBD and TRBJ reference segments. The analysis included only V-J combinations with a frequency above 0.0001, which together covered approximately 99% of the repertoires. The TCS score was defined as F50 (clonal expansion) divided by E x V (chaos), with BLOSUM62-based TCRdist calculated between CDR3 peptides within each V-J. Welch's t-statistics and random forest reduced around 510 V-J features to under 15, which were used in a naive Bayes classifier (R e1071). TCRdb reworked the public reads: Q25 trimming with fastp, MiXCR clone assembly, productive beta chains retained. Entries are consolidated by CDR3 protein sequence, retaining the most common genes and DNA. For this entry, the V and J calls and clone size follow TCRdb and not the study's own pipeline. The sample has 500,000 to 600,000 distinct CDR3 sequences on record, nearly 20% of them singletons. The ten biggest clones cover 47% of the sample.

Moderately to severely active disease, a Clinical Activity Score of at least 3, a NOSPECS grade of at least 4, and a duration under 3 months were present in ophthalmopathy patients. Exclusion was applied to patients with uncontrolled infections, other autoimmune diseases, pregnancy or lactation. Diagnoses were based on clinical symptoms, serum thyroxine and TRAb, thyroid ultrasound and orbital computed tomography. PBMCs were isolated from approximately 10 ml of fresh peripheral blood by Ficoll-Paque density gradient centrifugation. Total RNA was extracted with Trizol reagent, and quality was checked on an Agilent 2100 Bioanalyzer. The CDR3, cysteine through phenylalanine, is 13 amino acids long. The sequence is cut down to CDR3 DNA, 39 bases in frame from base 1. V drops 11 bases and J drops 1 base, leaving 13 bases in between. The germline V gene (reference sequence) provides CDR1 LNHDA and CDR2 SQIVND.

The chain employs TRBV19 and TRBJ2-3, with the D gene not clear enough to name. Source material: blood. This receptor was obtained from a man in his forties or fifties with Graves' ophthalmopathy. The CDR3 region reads CAVAVMGTDTQYF. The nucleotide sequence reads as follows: TGTGCCGTGGCGGTGATGGGCACAGATACGCAGTATTTT.